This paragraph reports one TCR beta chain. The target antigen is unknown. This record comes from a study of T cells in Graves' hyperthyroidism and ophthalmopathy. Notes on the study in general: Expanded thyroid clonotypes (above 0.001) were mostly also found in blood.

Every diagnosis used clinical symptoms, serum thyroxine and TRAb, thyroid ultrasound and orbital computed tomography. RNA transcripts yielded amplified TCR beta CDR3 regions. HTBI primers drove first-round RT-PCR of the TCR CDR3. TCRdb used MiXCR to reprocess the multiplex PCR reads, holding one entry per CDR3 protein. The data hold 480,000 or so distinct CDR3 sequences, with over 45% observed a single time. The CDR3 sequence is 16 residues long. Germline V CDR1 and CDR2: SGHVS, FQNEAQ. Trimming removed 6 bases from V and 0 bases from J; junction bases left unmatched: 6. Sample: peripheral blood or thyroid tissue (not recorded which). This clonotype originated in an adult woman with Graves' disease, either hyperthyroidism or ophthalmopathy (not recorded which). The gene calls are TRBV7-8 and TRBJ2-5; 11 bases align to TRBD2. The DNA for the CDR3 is TGTGCCAGCAGTTCGGCTAGCGGGGGGTACCAAGAGACCCAGTACTTC. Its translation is CASSSASGGYQETQYF. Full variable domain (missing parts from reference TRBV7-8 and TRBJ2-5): GAGVSQSPRYKVAKRGQDVALRCDPISGHVSLFWYQQALGQGPEFLTYFQNEAQLDKSGLPSDRFFAERPEGSVSTLKIQRTQQEDSAVYLCASSSASGGYQETQYFGPGTRLLVL.